These T cell receptor beta chains were read from a single sample in a study of beta chain features in type 1 diabetes. Repertoires were generated with immunoSEQ multiplex PCR, while TCRdb's copy carries only in-frame clones and drops some. There are under 850,000 clones in the sample; roughly 12% occur only once, and roughly 0.022% lies in the top ten. Sequencing used naive CD4+ T cells from blood. Receptor source: a man younger than 35 with type 1 diabetes. The conserved cysteine and the conserved F or W are not part of the CDR3 here. The order of the fields is V gene, CDR3 protein.

TRBV18	ASSPTTSGTDTQY
TRBV18	ASSPGQGSYNEQF
TRBV11-2	ASSFGLAGATGELF
TRBV6-5	ASSTDRDWGEAF
TRBV14	ASSLGTSETQY
TRBV2	ASSEVLSLH
TRBV7-2	ASSTIDRQPNSPLH
TRBV11-2	ASSFAAVGNEQF
TRBV5-4	ASSLVAISYNEQF
TRBV2	ASIRDRNYGYT
TRBV5-6	ASSRDSNYGYT
TRBV30	AWSGPDGNTIY
TRBV6-1	ASTFGPISDNTQY
TRBV7-2	ASSQAGTVFNYEQY
TRBV18	ASSRGDGGYT
TRBV27	ASSPGTGVNSPLH
TRBV14	ASSPQQGGTSPLH
TRBV5-4	ASSLVGQNYGYT
TRBV28	ASSFQGGTYEQY
TRBV4-1	ASSQDPRYGYT
TRBV30	AWRSAGDNQETQY
TRBV28	ATRAGGQGSNEQF
TRBV19	ASGSSYEQY
TRBV29-1	SVVGRSNEKLF
TRBV28	ASSLSLISFRADTQY
TRBV4-2	ASSQELTDSVEPQH
TRBV5-1	ASSLEPGRDEQY
TRBV7-2	ASSSTAGFYGYT
TRBV27	ASSLLPSNQPQH
TRBV7-9	ASSLEGADGYT
TRBV6-5	ASSYENSAGAGEQY
TRBV30	AWCRHSGNTIY
TRBV7-9	ASSLVLAGEQY
TRBV7-9	ASSMGLGLDQETQY
TRBV7-9	ASSLIEYSGANVLT
TRBV10-3	AISESIVEHTEAF
TRBV5-4	ASSYQGPDTEAF
TRBV5-1	ASSLPGSDEQF
TRBV7-9	ASRSGRTLGELF
TRBV25-1	ATQTGGKETQY
TRBV5-4	ASSPPWNRGQETQY
TRBV14	ASSQVAGATSGETQY
TRBV14	ASSPKTGQGYGYT
TRBV10-3	AIWGGGDGYT
TRBV2	ARNGGPEDTQY
TRBV28	ASSSGVGDTEAF
TRBV2	ASSVQGIGGEQY
TRBV29-1	SALGGVDEKLF
TRBV5-1	ASSLYRGGNEQY
TRBV5-1	ASSLVGGNQPQH
TRBV28	ASSLSSGFTYEQY
TRBV7-2	ASSPRGLGYEQY
TRBV7-2	ASSPAGLADTQY